A single sample is the source of the 6 T cell receptor beta chains below, sequenced in a study of cytomegalovirus exposure and HLA in healthy donors. Vbeta (60) and Jbeta (13) primers were used in the PCR. Measured with immunoSEQ multiplex PCR; TCRdb has only the in-frame clones, and not every one. This sample contains about 160,000 clones. The sample taken for sequencing was PBMCs. The receptors were gathered from a woman aged 55-70 years in good health and CMV-seronegative.

This chain joins TRBV7-2 and TRBJ1-2; D is perhaps TRBD1 (6 bases). V was shortened by 2 bases and J by 4 bases, with 11 bases between the two germline ends. CDR3 size: 14 residues. Looked up from germline, CDR1 is SGHTA and CDR2 is FQGNSA. The CDR3 reads CASSLQGQVYGYTF. CDR3 DNA: TGTGCCAGCAGCTTACAGGGGCAAGTCTATGGCTACACCTTC.

The V call is TRBV9, the J call TRBJ1-1; perhaps TRBD1 as D (6 bases). V lost 3 bases to trimming and J lost 2 bases, with 14 bases between them. CDR3 size: 15 residues. CDR1 and CDR2 (germline): SGDLS, YYNGEE. In DNA form, the CDR3 reads TGTGCCAGCAGCGCGACGGGACACCCCAACACTGAAGCTTTCTTT. Translated: CASSATGHPNTEAFF.

J is TRBJ2-7 and V is TRBV18, with unresolved D. The CDR3 contains 11 residues. The V gene lost 4 bases and the J gene lost 3 bases, with 4 bases spanning the gap. CDR1 KGHSH and CDR2 LQKENI come from the germline V gene. CDR3 sequence: CASSRHYEQYF. The DNA for the CDR3 is TGTGCCAGCTCACGACACTACGAGCAGTACTTC.

The V call is TRBV29-1, the J call TRBJ2-1, with 8 bases matching TRBD2. The germline V gene has CDR1 SQVTM and CDR2 ANQGSEA. V gave up 0 bases and J gave up 2 bases; unmatched junction bases: 6. This CDR3 region has 16 residues. CDR3 residues: CSVEDRRLATYNEQFF. CDR3 DNA sequence: TGCAGCGTTGAAGATCGCCGACTAGCGACCTACAATGAGCAGTTCTTC.

The chain links TRBV10-3 to TRBJ1-6; 7 bases agree with TRBD1. The CDR3 spans 15 residues. V trimming: 5 bases; J trimming: 1 base; junction bases outside the gene matches: 2. Germline CDR1 is ENHRY and CDR2 is SYGVKD. The chain's CDR3 is CAISRGQSYNSPLHF. Here the CDR3 DNA reads TGTGCCATCAGTAGGGGGCAATCCTATAATTCACCCCTCCACTTT.

The CDR3 protein is CASSQWGQGNQPQHF. The CDR3 coding sequence is TGTGCCAGCAGCCAATGGGGGCAGGGAAATCAGCCCCAGCATTTT. V usage is TRBV16 and J usage is TRBJ1-5; D possibly corresponds to TRBD1 (6 bases). Trimming took 1 base from V and 4 from J, leaving 11 bases between them. The germline V gene has CDR1 KGHSY and CDR2 FQNENV. This CDR3 has 15 residues.